The 22 T cell receptor beta chains in this list originate from one sample, sequenced in a study of blood T cell repertoires in COVID-19 (dated by TCRdb to between 2020 and 2021). The library was obtained by the immunoSEQ multiplex PCR assay. Not all clones reach the TCRdb copy of this immuneACCESS table, which keeps in-frame sequences only. Checked studies attribute under half of the gap to unresolved V genes and leave the rest unexplained. The sample records roughly 180,000 clones, roughly 86% of which are singletons. The top ten hold roughly 8% of the sample. Sequencing was carried out using peripheral blood. The receptors were sampled from a middle-aged man who had recovered from COVID-19.

The rearrangement uses TRBV5-5 and TRBJ1-1; TRBD1 is a possible D gene (6 bases). Germline CDR1 is SGHKS and CDR2 is YYEKEE (reference sequence). The CDR3 contains 13 residues. Trimming left V 2 bases short and J 7 bases short, with 12 bases between. In nucleotides, the CDR3 is TGTGCCAGCAGCTTAACACAGGGCGGTGAAGCTTTCTTT. It is translated as CASSLTQGGEAFF.

The J gene is TRBJ2-1, the V gene TRBV4-1; TRBD2 might be the D (6 bases). V lost 1 base to trimming and J lost 9 bases, with 16 bases between them. Per the germline V gene, CDR1 is MGHRA and CDR2 is YSYEKL. This CDR3 comprises 15 residues. The CDR3 DNA reads as TGCGCCAGCAGCCAAGTCTTTTCGGGTAGCGGTGAGCAGTTCTTC. Translated, it gives CASSQVFSGSGEQFF.

The chain has TRBV6-5 and TRBJ1-6; D is undetermined. This CDR3 contains 15 residues. Germline assignment: CDR1 MNHEY and CDR2 SVGAGI. Trimming took 7 bases from V and 4 from J, leaving 14 bases between them. The CDR3 is CASKWQRHYNSPLHF. CDR3 in DNA: TGTGCCAGCAAGTGGCAGAGACATTATAATTCACCCCTCCACTTT.

The rearrangement joins TRBV5-1 to TRBJ1-2; 7 bases map to TRBD1. V was clipped by 0 bases and J by 8 bases; unmatched bases: 1. This CDR3 comprises 12 residues. Germline V gene data show CDR1 as SGHRS and CDR2 as YFSETQ. The CDR3 sequence is CASSLAGGGYTF. CDR3 sequence (DNA): TGCGCCAGCAGCTTGGCAGGGGGAGGCTACACCTTC.

The V call is TRBV11-1, the J call TRBJ2-7, with D perhaps TRBD2 (6 bases). V was trimmed by 6 bases and J by 2 bases, leaving 14 bases between them. The V gene's germline CDR1 is SGHAT and CDR2 FQDESV (reference sequence). This CDR3 contains 14 residues. For the CDR3, the DNA is TGTGCCAGCAGTCTACCGGGACTGACCTACGAGCAGTACTTC. It yields the protein CASSLPGLTYEQYF.

This clone was detected only once. The chain couples TRBV20-1 to TRBJ2-1, with TRBD1 matching 7 bases. This CDR3 region has 17 residues. From germline, CDR1 is DFQATT and CDR2 SNEGSKA (reference sequence). Trimming took 3 bases from V and 1 from J; bases not matched to a gene: 12. The chain's CDR3 is CSASPLTGWNSYNEQFF. CDR3 in DNA: TGCAGTGCTAGTCCTCTGACAGGGTGGAATTCCTACAATGAGCAGTTCTTC.

The V call is TRBV19, the J call TRBJ2-7; the match to TRBD1 covers 10 bases. CDR3 length: 15 amino acids. Germline CDR1 is LNHDA and CDR2 is SQIVND (reference sequence). The V and J ends lost 4 bases and 3 bases, in that order; junction bases with no gene match: 6. The CDR3 region is CASSTRDRGIYEQYF. Here the CDR3 DNA reads TGTGCCAGTAGTACAAGGGACAGGGGAATCTACGAGCAGTACTTC.

The V call is TRBV5-8, the J call TRBJ1-5; D is unresolved. Germline V gene data show CDR1 as SGHTS and CDR2 as YDEGEE. Trimming pared 3 bases from V and 4 bases from J, leaving 11 bases between. The CDR3 extends over 14 amino acids. In DNA, the CDR3 is TGTGCCAGCAGCTGGGCCGGACTAAATCAGCCCCAGCATTTT. Its protein product is CASSWAGLNQPQHF. Full variable domain (rest looked up from reference TRBV5-8 and TRBJ1-5): EAGVTQSPTHLIKTRGQQATLRCSPISGHTSVYWYQQALGLGLQFLLWYDEGEERNRGNFPPRFSGRQFPNYSSELNVNALELEDSALYLCASSWAGLNQPQHFGDGTRLSIL.

This rearrangement joins TRBV19 to TRBJ2-1; unclear D gene. Trimming pared 3 bases from V and 8 bases from J, leaving 14 bases between. The CDR3 is 14 amino acids. Germline V CDR1 and CDR2: LNHDA, SQIVND (reference sequence). The chain's CDR3 is CASSMSHGVDEQFF. The DNA for the CDR3 is TGTGCCAGTAGTATGTCCCACGGAGTTGATGAGCAGTTCTTC.

The chain has TRBV30 and TRBJ2-3; 14 bases align to TRBD2. The CDR3 has 16 residues. Trimming cost V 0 bases and J 7 bases; bases outside gene matches: 6. The germline V gene encodes CDR1 GTSNPN and CDR2 SVGIG (reference sequence). The CDR3 reads CAWSVGLAGVRNTQYF. In DNA, the CDR3 is TGTGCCTGGAGTGTGGGACTAGCGGGAGTACGGAATACGCAGTATTTT.

This clone has just a few counts. V gene TRBV28 combines with J gene TRBJ1-5, with D perhaps TRBD1 (6 bases). Trimming shortened V by 11 bases and J by 1 base, and 9 bases separated the two germline ends. Germline V CDR1 and CDR2: MDHEN, SYDVKM. CDR3 length equals 12 residues. The CDR3, as DNA: TGTGCCGGGGGGGGCAGCAATCAGCCCCAGCATTTT. The encoded protein is CAGGGSNQPQHF.

This chain joins TRBV4-2 and TRBJ2-2; 11 bases fit TRBD2. Germline lookup yields CDR1 LGHNA and CDR2 YNFKEQ. CDR3 length equals 17 residues. V gave up 0 bases and J gave up 8 bases; unmatched junction bases: 8. Here the CDR3 reads CASSQDFSGGVYGELFF. CDR3 bases: TGTGCCAGCAGCCAAGATTTTAGCGGGGGGGTTTATGGGGAGCTGTTTTTT.

J is TRBJ1-2 and V is TRBV2; D call uncertain. The V gene lost 0 bases and the J gene lost 4 bases, with 12 bases spanning the gap. Germline V gives CDR1 SNHLY, CDR2 FYNNEI. The CDR3 spans 15 residues. CDR3 bases: TGTGCCAGCAGTGAAGCCTGGGCGCGAAGCTATGGCTACACCTTC. This translates into CASSEAWARSYGYTF.

This chain connects TRBV19 to TRBJ2-1; 8 bases map to TRBD2. J was trimmed by 8 bases and V by 4 bases; bases with no gene match: 13. The germline CDR1 and CDR2 sequences are LNHDA and SQIVND (reference sequence). The CDR3 is made up of 16 amino acids. CDR3 coding DNA: TGTGCCAGTAGTAAGGGCCTCACCGGGACTAGGGATGAGCAGTTCTTC. This sequence encodes CASSKGLTGTRDEQFF.

This clone was picked up a small number of times. The chain carries TRBV7-9 and TRBJ1-1; unclear D gene. Looked up from germline, CDR1 is SEHNR and CDR2 is FQNEAQ (reference sequence). V was clipped by 10 bases and J by 1 base, with 7 bases between them. The CDR3 is made up of 11 amino acids. CDR3 sequence (DNA): TGTGCCACCCGACAGAACACTGAAGCTTTCTTT. It is translated as CATRQNTEAFF.

This chain links TRBV4-1 with TRBJ2-7; 9 positions match TRBD2. The V gene's germline CDR1 is MGHRA and CDR2 YSYEKL. V gave up 5 bases and J gave up 2 bases; unmatched junction bases: 7. The length of the CDR3 is 15 residues. The CDR3 here is CASSKTGTSPYEQYF. The CDR3 DNA follows: TGCGCCAGCAGCAAAACCGGGACTAGCCCCTACGAGCAGTACTTC.

The V call is TRBV18, the J call TRBJ2-7; D might be TRBD2 (5 bases). Looked up from germline, CDR1 is KGHSH and CDR2 is LQKENI. This CDR3 is 13 amino acids long. V shed 2 bases and J shed 3 bases, with 8 bases lying between them. In nucleotides, the CDR3 is TGTGCCAGCTCACCATCCAGCGGCTACGAGCAGTACTTC. Residues: CASSPSSGYEQYF.

The V gene is TRBV2, the J gene TRBJ1-4; D perhaps matches TRBD1 (5 bases). The germline gives CDR1 SNHLY, CDR2 FYNNEI. Trimming stripped 10 bases from V and 7 bases from J, with 13 bases between. The CDR3 totals 12 residues. The CDR3 reads CAKQEGREKLFF. CDR3 DNA: TGTGCCAAACAGGAGGGGCGTGAAAAACTGTTTTTT.

The chain couples TRBV29-1 to TRBJ2-1; possibly TRBD2 for D (5 bases). Germline CDR1 reads SQVTM; CDR2 reads ANQGSEA. V lost 3 bases and J lost 6, with 9 bases in between. The CDR3 is 12 residues long. CDR3 in amino acids: CSVDEGANEQFF. The DNA of the CDR3 is TGCAGCGTTGACGAGGGAGCCAATGAGCAGTTCTTC.

This clone occurred a few times. Here the CDR3 reads CASNSDRGLYGYTF. In DNA form, the CDR3 reads TGTGCCAGCAACTCGGACAGGGGACTGTATGGCTACACCTTC. V gene TRBV7-2 combines with J gene TRBJ1-2; TRBD1 agrees at 9 bases. Germline V gene sequence: CDR1 SGHTA, CDR2 FQGNSA. Germline trimming cut 7 bases from V and 5 bases from J; bases unmatched to any gene: 8. The CDR3 loop spans 14 amino acids. Together with reference TRBV7-2 and TRBJ1-2, the CDR3 gives the full variable domain: GAGVSQSPSNKVTEKGKDVELRCDPISGHTALYWYRQSLGQGLEFLIYFQGNSAPDKSGLPSDRFSAERTGGSVSTLTIQRTQQEDSAVYLCASNSDRGLYGYTFGSGTRLTVV.

The chain couples TRBV7-2 to TRBJ2-5, with D perhaps TRBD2 (7 bases). Germline loops: CDR1 SGHTA, CDR2 FQGNSA. The CDR3 is 14 amino acids. The ends were cut back, 5 bases at V and 4 bases at J, with 14 bases in the middle. For the CDR3, the DNA is TGTGCCAGCAGCAGGGGGGGACGGGGAGAGACCCAGTACTTC. This codes for CASSRGGRGETQYF.

The rearrangement uses TRBV4-3 and TRBJ2-3; no definite D call. This CDR3 region has 15 residues. The V and J ends lost 0 bases and 2 bases respectively, with 9 bases between them. The germline CDR1 and CDR2 sequences are LGHNA and YSLEER. This chain's CDR3 is CASSQDDTYTDTQYF. CDR3 nucleotide sequence: TGCGCCAGCAGCCAAGACGACACCTACACAGATACGCAGTATTTT.